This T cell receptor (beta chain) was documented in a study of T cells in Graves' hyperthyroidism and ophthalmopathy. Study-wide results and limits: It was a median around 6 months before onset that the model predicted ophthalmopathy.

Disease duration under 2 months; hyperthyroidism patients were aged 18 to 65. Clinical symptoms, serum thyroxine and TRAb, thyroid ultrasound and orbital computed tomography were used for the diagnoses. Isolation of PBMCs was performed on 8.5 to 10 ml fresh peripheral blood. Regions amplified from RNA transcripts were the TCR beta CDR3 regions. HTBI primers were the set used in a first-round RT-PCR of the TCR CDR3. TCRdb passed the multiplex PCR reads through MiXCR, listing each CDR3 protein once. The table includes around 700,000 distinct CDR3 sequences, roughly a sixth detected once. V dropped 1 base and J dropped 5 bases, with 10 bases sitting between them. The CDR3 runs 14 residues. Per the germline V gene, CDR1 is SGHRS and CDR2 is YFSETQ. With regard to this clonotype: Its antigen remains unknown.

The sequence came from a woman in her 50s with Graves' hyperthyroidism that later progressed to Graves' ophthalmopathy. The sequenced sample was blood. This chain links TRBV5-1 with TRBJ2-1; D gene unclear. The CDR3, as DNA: TGCGCCAGCAGCTTGACCGGCGACCACAATGAGCAGTTCTTC. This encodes CASSLTGDHNEQFF.